A selection of T cell receptor beta chains follows, all from one sample in a study of blood T cell repertoires in COVID-19. Here immunoSEQ multiplex PCR was the method, and the copy in TCRdb shows in-frame clones only, minus some. The sample has about 200,000 clones; 85% are singletons. Sequenced input: peripheral blood. The receptors come from a woman older than 75 with acute or convalescent COVID-19. Both conserved end residues are part of each CDR3. Fields, in order: CDR3 protein, CDR3 DNA, J gene, V gene, clone size, D gene. D genes are given only for firm matches. The size entry is marked missing in some rows and otherwise reads once, few, many or a size class.

CSVVTGGSEKLFF,TGCAGCGTAGTTACAGGGGGATCTGAAAAACTGTTTTTT,TRBJ1-4,TRBV29-1,-,TRBD1
CASSVAPNNYGYTF,TGTGCCAGCAGCGTAGCCCCCAATAACTATGGCTACACCTTC,TRBJ1-2,TRBV9,-,-
CASSLYRGGGTSFQNTQYF,TGTGCCAGCAGCTTATATAGGGGGGGTGGGACTAGCTTTCAAAATACGCAGTATTTT,TRBJ2-3,TRBV7-2,-,TRBD2
CASSRFRTAQETQYF,TGTGCCAGCTCAAGATTTCGGACTGCTCAAGAGACCCAGTACTTC,TRBJ2-5,TRBV18,-,-
CASRPAAGYEQYF,TGTGCCAGCAGACCCGCCGCGGGCTACGAGCAGTACTTC,TRBJ2-7,TRBV3-1/TRBV3-2,few,-
CASRDTGEVTEAFF,TGTGCCAGCAGGGACACAGGGGAGGTTACTGAAGCTTTCTTT,TRBJ1-1,TRBV27,-,TRBD1
CASRGGGGPGQQYF,TGTGCCAGCAGGGGAGGGGGAGGGCCTGGGCAGCAGTACTTC,TRBJ2-7,TRBV6-5,-,-
CASSIFSKGAYEQYF,TGTGCCAGTAGTATCTTCTCCAAAGGAGCCTACGAGCAGTACTTC,TRBJ2-7,TRBV19,once,-
CASTSMGGSYNEQFF,TGTGCCAGCACCTCTATGGGGGGGTCCTACAATGAGCAGTTCTTC,TRBJ2-1,TRBV7-2,-,TRBD2
CASSPRDRGSNEQFF,TGCGCCAGCAGCCCCCGGGACAGGGGTTCCAATGAGCAGTTCTTC,TRBJ2-1,TRBV5-1,-,TRBD1
CASSRPPGGNQPQHF,TGTGCCAGCAGTAGACCTCCGGGGGGCAATCAGCCCCAGCATTTT,TRBJ1-5,TRBV2,-,-
CASVGGTYSYEQYF,TGTGCCAGCGTAGGGGGAACGTACTCCTACGAGCAGTACTTC,TRBJ2-7,TRBV2,-,-
CASSQDTSGRVYNEQFF,TGCGCCAGCAGCCAAGACACTAGCGGGAGAGTCTACAATGAGCAGTTCTTC,TRBJ2-1,TRBV4-3,-,TRBD2
CASMGTGDVHYGYTF,TGTGCCAGCATGGGGACGGGGGACGTACACTATGGCTACACCTTC,TRBJ1-2,TRBV6-5,-,-
CASTSFSNQPQHF,TGTGCCAGCACGTCTTTCAGCAATCAGCCCCAGCATTTT,TRBJ1-5,TRBV2,-,-
CASSYLERNTQYF,TGTGCCAGCAGTTACCTAGAGCGGAATACGCAGTATTTT,TRBJ2-3,TRBV6-5,-,-
CASSDDRVGGETQYF,TGTGCCAGCAGTGACGACAGGGTCGGTGGTGAGACCCAGTACTTC,TRBJ2-5,TRBV25-1,-,TRBD1
CASGQGEGYTF,TGCGCCAGCGGACAGGGAGAGGGCTACACCTTC,TRBJ1-2,TRBV10-2,few,TRBD1
CASSLRRLAGGSTGELFF,TGTGCCAGCAGCTTAAGGAGACTAGCGGGCGGTTCAACCGGGGAGCTGTTTTTT,TRBJ2-2,TRBV7-3,once,TRBD2
CAISAENTEAFF,TGTGCCATCAGTGCAGAGAACACTGAAGCTTTCTTT,TRBJ1-1,TRBV10-3,-,-
CASSSDRGDSPLHF,TGTGCCAGCAGCTCAGACAGGGGAGATTCACCCCTCCACTTT,TRBJ1-6,TRBV7-8,-,TRBD1
CASSYRGEETQYF,TGTGCCAGCAGTTACCGCGGGGAGGAGACCCAGTACTTC,TRBJ2-5,TRBV3-1/TRBV3-2,once,-
CASSQFGGSGYGYTF,TGTGCCAGCAGCCAGTTTGGGGGGAGCGGCTATGGCTACACCTTC,TRBJ1-2,TRBV3-1/TRBV3-2,-,-
CASSLEGTPQEGAFF,TGTGCCAGCAGCTTAGAAGGTACGCCCCAGGAGGGGGCTTTCTTT,TRBJ1-1,TRBV7-9,few,-
CASSFTIRLGVGDNEQFF,TGTGCCAGCAGTTTTACCATCCGGTTAGGCGTAGGGGACAATGAGCAGTTCTTC,TRBJ2-1,TRBV27,-,-
CASSPPSSMATNEKLFF,TGTGCCAGCTCACCACCTTCTTCTATGGCAACTAATGAAAAACTGTTTTTT,TRBJ1-4,TRBV18,-,-
CSVDHLFTDTQYF,TGCAGCGTTGATCATCTATTCACAGATACGCAGTATTTT,TRBJ2-3,TRBV29-1,-,-
CASSLSGGQAGGYTF,TGTGCCAGCAGTTTATCGGGGGGACAGGCGGGAGGCTACACCTTC,TRBJ1-2,TRBV27,-,TRBD1
CASSLTGGAGETQYF,TGTGCCAGCAGCTTAACAGGGGGCGCGGGAGAGACCCAGTACTTC,TRBJ2-5,TRBV11-2,many,TRBD1
CASSEQGSGYNEQFF,TGTGCCAGCAGCGAACAGGGATCTGGGTACAATGAGCAGTTCTTC,TRBJ2-1,TRBV2,-,-
CACRQETDTQYF,TGTGCCTGTAGACAGGAAACAGATACGCAGTATTTT,TRBJ2-3,TRBV30,-,-
CASSVNRGSYNEQFF,TGTGCCAGCAGCGTAAACAGGGGATCCTACAATGAGCAGTTCTTC,TRBJ2-1,TRBV6-5,-,TRBD1
CASSFQRQRNSEQFF,TGTGCCAGCAGCTTTCAGCGGCAAAGGAACAGTGAGCAGTTCTTC,TRBJ2-1,TRBV7-2,few,-
CASSYSPNYEQYF,TGTGCCAGCAGTTACTCCCCCAACTACGAGCAGTACTTC,TRBJ2-7,TRBV6-5,-,-
CATSRDRQGNEQYF,TGTGCCACCAGCAGAGATCGACAGGGCAACGAGCAGTACTTC,TRBJ2-7,TRBV15,-,TRBD1
CASSLGQVPNEKLFF,TGTGCCAGCAGTCTGGGACAGGTCCCTAATGAAAAACTGTTTTTT,TRBJ1-4,TRBV27,-,TRBD1
CASTSNQPQHF,TGTGCCAGCACCTCCAATCAGCCCCAGCATTTT,TRBJ1-5,TRBV28,-,-
CASSSDSRGTQYF,TGTGCCAGCAGTTCCGACAGCCGCGGAACCCAGTACTTC,TRBJ2-5,TRBV27,-,-
CASRAETGDTSYEQYF,TGTGCCAGCAGGGCGGAGACAGGGGATACCTCCTACGAGCAGTACTTC,TRBJ2-7,TRBV25-1,-,TRBD1
CASRQQGAGNQPQHF,TGTGCCAGCAGGCAGCAGGGGGCTGGCAATCAGCCCCAGCATTTT,TRBJ1-5,TRBV7-2,few,TRBD1
CAWGDRDETQYF,TGTGCCTGGGGGGACAGGGACGAGACCCAGTACTTC,TRBJ2-5,TRBV30,-,TRBD1
CAWSGLSGRLETQYF,TGTGCCTGGAGTGGGCTAAGCGGGAGATTAGAGACCCAGTACTTC,TRBJ2-5,TRBV30,-,TRBD2
CAIMGLAGEGYSNEQFF,TGTGCCATCATGGGACTAGCGGGAGAGGGCTACAGCAATGAGCAGTTCTTC,TRBJ2-1,TRBV10-3,-,TRBD2
CASGFRTGDGYTF,TGTGCTAGTGGTTTTCGGACAGGGGATGGCTACACCTTC,TRBJ1-2,TRBV12-5,-,TRBD1
CASREQPNTGELFF,TGTGCCAGTAGAGAACAGCCGAACACCGGGGAGCTGTTTTTT,TRBJ2-2,TRBV19,-,-
CASSQPTPGLAGYNEQFF,TGTGCCAGCAGCCAACCTACCCCGGGACTAGCGGGATACAATGAGCAGTTCTTC,TRBJ2-1,TRBV4-2,-,TRBD2
CASSPGNTIYF,TGTGCCAGCAGCCCGGGAAACACCATATATTTT,TRBJ1-3,TRBV11-2,-,-
CASSLASRVNEQFF,TGCGCCAGCAGCTTGGCTAGTAGAGTCAATGAGCAGTTCTTC,TRBJ2-1,TRBV5-1,-,-
CASSPADTQYF,TGTGCCAGCAGCCCTGCAGATACGCAGTATTTT,TRBJ2-3,TRBV7-9,-,-
CASSPRQTSGTGELFF,TGTGCCAGCAGCCCAAGACAGACCTCTGGGACCGGGGAGCTGTTTTTT,TRBJ2-2,TRBV11-2,-,-
CASSPGTLTGGMGNTIYF,TGTGCCAGCAGTCCTGGGACTTTGACGGGTGGTATGGGAAACACCATATATTTT,TRBJ1-3,TRBV28,-,-
CASSFTGIEEKLFF,TGCGCCAGCAGCTTTACAGGGATTGAGGAAAAACTGTTTTTT,TRBJ1-4,TRBV5-1,-,-
CASSIDLRTGGSTGELFF,TGTGCCAGTAGTATAGATCTCAGGACAGGGGGCTCCACCGGGGAGCTGTTTTTT,TRBJ2-2,TRBV19,-,TRBD1
CASSRGDATGETQYF,TGTGCCAGCAGTCGGGGGGACGCCACGGGGGAGACCCAGTACTTC,TRBJ2-5,TRBV28,-,TRBD2
CASSPTSGGTGELFF,TGTGCCAGCAGCCCAACTTCAGGGGGGACCGGGGAGCTGTTTTTT,TRBJ2-2,TRBV11-3,-,-